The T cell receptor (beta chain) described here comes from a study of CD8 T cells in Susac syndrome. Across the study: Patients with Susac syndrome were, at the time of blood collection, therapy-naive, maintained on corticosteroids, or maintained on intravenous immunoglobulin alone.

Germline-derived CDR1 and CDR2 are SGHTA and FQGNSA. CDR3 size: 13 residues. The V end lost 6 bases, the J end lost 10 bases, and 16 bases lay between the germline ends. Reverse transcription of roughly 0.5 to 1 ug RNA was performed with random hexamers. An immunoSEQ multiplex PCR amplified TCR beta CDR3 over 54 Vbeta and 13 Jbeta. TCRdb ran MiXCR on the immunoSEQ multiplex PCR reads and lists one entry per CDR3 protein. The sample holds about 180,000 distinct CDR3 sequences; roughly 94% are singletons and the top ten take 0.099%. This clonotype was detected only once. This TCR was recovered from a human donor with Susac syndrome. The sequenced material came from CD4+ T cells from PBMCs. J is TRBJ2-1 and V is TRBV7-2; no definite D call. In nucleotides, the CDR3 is TGTGCCAGCAGACATCGGCTTGGTGAGGAGCAGTTCTTC. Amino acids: CASRHRLGEEQFF. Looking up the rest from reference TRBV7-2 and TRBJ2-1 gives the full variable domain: GAGVSQSPSNKVTEKGKDVELRCDPISGHTALYWYRQSLGQGLEFLIYFQGNSAPDKSGLPSDRFSAERTGGSVSTLTIQRTQQEDSAVYLCASRHRLGEEQFFGPGTRLTVL.